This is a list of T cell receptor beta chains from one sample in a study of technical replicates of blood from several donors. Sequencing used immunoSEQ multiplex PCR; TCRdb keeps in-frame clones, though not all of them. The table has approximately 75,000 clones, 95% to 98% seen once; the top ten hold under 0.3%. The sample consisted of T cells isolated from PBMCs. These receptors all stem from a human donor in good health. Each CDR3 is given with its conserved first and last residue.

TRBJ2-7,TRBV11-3,CASSNRESYEQYF
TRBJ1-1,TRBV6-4,CASSPTSTGGYTEAFF
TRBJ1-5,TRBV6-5,CASSPLVNQPQHF
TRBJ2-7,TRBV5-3,CARSLGTDNSYEQYF
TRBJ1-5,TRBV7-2,CASSLAGPYSNQPQHF
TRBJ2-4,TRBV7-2,CASSPSRVGTNIQYF
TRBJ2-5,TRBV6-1,CASSEGWQGGTQYF
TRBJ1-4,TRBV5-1,CASATGTGNEKLFF
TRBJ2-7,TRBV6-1,CASSEGPKRSGTYEQYF
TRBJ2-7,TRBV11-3,CASSVNRDRDNEQYF
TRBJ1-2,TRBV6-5,CASSAGTGIIGGYTF
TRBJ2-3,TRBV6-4,CASSQGPADTQYF
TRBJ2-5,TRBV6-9,CASRYDFPGERNSFKRTQYF
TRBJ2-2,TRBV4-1,CASSQPGQGGTGELFF
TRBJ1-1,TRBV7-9,CASIVHSGQRSEAFF
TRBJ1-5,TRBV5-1,CASSLDRGNQPQHF
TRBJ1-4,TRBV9,CASSARQGNNEKLFF
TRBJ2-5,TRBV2,CASSARYQETQYF
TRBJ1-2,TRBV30,CAWSPSGGRNGYTF
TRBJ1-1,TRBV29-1,CSVDRDRDNTEAFF
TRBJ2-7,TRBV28,CASSFGGGYEQYF
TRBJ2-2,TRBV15,CATSRDLGVGPNTGELFF
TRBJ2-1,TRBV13,CASSLLAGGLSYNEQFF
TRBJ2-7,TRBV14,CASSQDRGASGSRNEQYF
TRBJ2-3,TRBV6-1,CATSTSTDTQYF
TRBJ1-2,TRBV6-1,CASSEAGGVVGYTF
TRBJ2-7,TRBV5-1,CASSLGLAGVSKMFYEQYF
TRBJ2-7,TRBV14,CASREGGSYEQYF
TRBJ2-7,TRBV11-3,CASSLGGITYEQYF
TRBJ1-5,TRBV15,CATRGQLSNQPQHF
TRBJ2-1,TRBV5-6,CASSLVDEQFF
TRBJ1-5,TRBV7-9,CASSSTGYSNQPQHF
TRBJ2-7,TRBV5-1,CASSLEGGGAYEQYF
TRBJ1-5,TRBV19,CASKIRDQPQHF
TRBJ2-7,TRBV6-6,CASQPGQGKYEQYF
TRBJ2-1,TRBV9,CASSVGTSGFNEQFF
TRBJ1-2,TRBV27,CASSSLGAGEDYGYTF
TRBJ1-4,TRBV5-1,CASSPDGLYNEKLFF
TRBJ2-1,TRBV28,CASSLFRTVPYNEQFF
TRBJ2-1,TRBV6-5,CASRAGLSDYNEQFF
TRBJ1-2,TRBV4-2,CASSQVGDRGLNYGYTF